The 18 T cell receptor beta chains given below trace back to one sample, sequenced in a study of cytomegalovirus exposure and HLA in healthy donors (dated by TCRdb to 2016 to 2017). Preparation of the library involved the immunoSEQ multiplex PCR assay. The multiplex PCR relied on a mix of 60 forward primers for TCR Vbeta segments and 13 reverse primers for TCR Jbeta segments. TCRdb provides this immuneACCESS table in a form limited to in-frame rearrangements. Some clones are lacking; in checked studies, under half of them reflect an unresolved V gene, and why the rest are absent is not known. The sample table lists 140,000 to 150,000 clones, about 77% of them with a count of one. 3.9% of the sample lies in the top ten. Material for sequencing was PBMCs. The receptors were gathered from a male donor in good health and CMV-seronegative.

In regard to this clone: One junction end disagrees with the germline gene, perhaps due to a read error. Other DNA variants within this sample encode the same CDR3. V usage is TRBV30 and J usage is TRBJ2-7; D is perhaps TRBD1 or TRBD2 (7 bases each). Germline lookup yields CDR1 GTSNPN and CDR2 SVGIG (reference sequence). The length of the CDR3 is 14 residues. DNA of the CDR3: TGCGCCTGGGGGGGCAGGGGGGACTCCTACGAGCAGTACTTC. It translates to CAWGGRGDSYEQYF.

This chain's CDR3 is CASSQTGGVNTEAFF. CDR3 in DNA: TGCGCCAGCAGCCAAACAGGGGGCGTGAACACTGAAGCTTTCTTT. The rearrangement links TRBV4-1 to TRBJ1-1; TRBD1 agrees at 9 bases. CDR1 is MGHRA, CDR2 YSYEKL, per germline. This CDR3 has 15 residues. V was pared by 2 bases and J by 0 bases, with 1 base of the junction left unmatched.

J is TRBJ2-3 and V is TRBV7-2; D is ambiguous. The CDR3 totals 14 residues. Trimming stripped 1 base from V and 4 bases from J, with 9 bases between. The germline V gene has CDR1 SGHTA and CDR2 FQGNSA. The CDR3 here is CASSLVTVADTQYF. For the CDR3, the DNA is TGTGCCAGCAGCTTAGTAACAGTTGCAGATACGCAGTATTTT.

V gene TRBV2 combines with J gene TRBJ1-4; no clear D. Germline V gives CDR1 SNHLY, CDR2 FYNNEI. V was shortened by 3 bases and J by 6 bases, with 11 bases between the two germline ends. The CDR3 runs to 14 residues. The chain's CDR3 is CASSDTGRDEKLFF. The CDR3 DNA is TGTGCCAGCAGTGACACGGGAAGGGATGAAAAACTGTTTTTT.

V gene TRBV7-9 combines with J gene TRBJ1-1; tentatively, D is TRBD1 (6 bases). V was clipped by 11 bases and J by 1 base, with 20 bases between them. CDR1 SEHNR and CDR2 FQNEAQ come from the germline V gene (reference sequence). This CDR3 is built from 15 residues. CDR3 nucleotide sequence: TGTGCCGCGGGTCATAGGACAGCTAAGAACACTGAAGCTTTCTTT. Protein product: CAAGHRTAKNTEAFF.

This clone was recorded only once. The chain recombines TRBV10-2 with TRBJ2-5; perhaps TRBD1 as D (5 bases). CDR3 length equals 14 residues. Trimming took 4 bases from V and 2 from J, leaving 11 bases between them. CDR1 and CDR2 (germline): WSHSY, SAAADI. CDR3 nucleotide sequence: TGCGCCAGCAGTGTAACAGGAGTGCAAGAGACCCAGTACTTC. Translating gives CASSVTGVQETQYF.

The chain links TRBV9 to TRBJ1-6; 7 bases fit TRBD1. CDR1 and CDR2 (germline): SGDLS, YYNGEE. The J segment lost 7 bases and the V segment lost 0 bases, leaving 4 bases of the junction unmatched. The CDR3 covers 15 residues. The CDR3 bases are TGTGCCAGCAGCGTAGGACAGGGTGGCAATTCACCCCTCCACTTT. Translated: CASSVGQGGNSPLHF.

J is TRBJ1-2 and V is TRBV5-4, with TRBD1 matching over 8 bases. Trimming cost V 4 bases and J 4 bases; bases outside gene matches: 9. CDR1 SGHNT and CDR2 YYREEE come from the germline V gene (reference sequence). The CDR3 has 15 amino acids. This chain's CDR3 is CASSPDRGSSYGYTF. The CDR3 coding sequence is TGTGCCAGCAGCCCCGACAGGGGATCTAGCTATGGCTACACCTTC.

This chain connects TRBV10-3 to TRBJ2-7; possibly TRBD1 for D (5 bases). CDR3 length: 14 residues. V was shortened by 3 bases and J by 0 bases, with 9 bases between the two germline ends. Germline-derived CDR1 and CDR2 are ENHRY and SYGVKD. CDR3 nucleotide sequence: TGTGCCATCAGTGAATGGGGCAGCTCCTACGAGCAGTACTTC. This codes for CAISEWGSSYEQYF.

V is TRBV23-1 and J is TRBJ2-5; 7 nucleotides align to TRBD1. TRBV23-1 is identified as an open reading frame with a role that is uncertain. The J segment lost 0 bases and the V segment lost 0 bases, leaving 7 bases of the junction unmatched. The CDR3 consists of 17 residues. The CDR3 is CASSQSPGQIHQETQYF. CDR3 DNA: TGCGCCAGCAGTCAATCCCCGGGACAGATACACCAAGAGACCCAGTACTTC.

About this clone itself: Additional DNA sequences in this sample encode the identical CDR3. V usage is TRBV19 and J usage is TRBJ2-7; D is perhaps TRBD1 (6 bases). V was cut by 4 bases and J by 2 bases, with 21 bases left in between. The CDR3 spans 17 residues. Germline-derived CDR1 and CDR2 are LNHDA and SQIVND (reference sequence). Here the CDR3 DNA reads TGTGCCAGTAGTAAGAGCGGCTTTACAGCAGGGGCCTACGAGCAGTACTTC. It codes for CASSKSGFTAGAYEQYF.

This clone was observed a handful of times. The chain couples TRBV5-1 to TRBJ1-3; D unclear. V was clipped by 1 base and J by 4 bases, with 21 bases between them. Germline CDR1 SGHRS, CDR2 YFSETQ. The CDR3 spans 18 residues. CDR3 loop: CASSLRGPVGENGNTIYF. CDR3 DNA sequence: TGCGCCAGCAGCTTGAGAGGCCCGGTGGGAGAGAACGGAAACACCATATATTTT.

The chain has TRBV6-6 and TRBJ1-4, with D tentatively TRBD1 (6 bases). The V end was cut by 5 bases, the J end by 4 bases, with 14 bases between. The CDR3 sequence is 15 residues long. Germline CDR1 reads MNHNY; CDR2 reads SVGAGI (reference sequence). CDR3 region: CASSKRQAINEKLFF. The CDR3 DNA reads as TGTGCCAGCAGTAAGAGACAGGCGATTAATGAAAAACTGTTTTTT.

V usage is TRBV5-4 and J usage is TRBJ2-3; tentatively, D is TRBD2 (6 bases). Trimming removed 2 bases from V and 2 bases from J, with 15 bases in between. The CDR3 extends over 16 amino acids. CDR1 is SGHNT, CDR2 YYREEE, per germline (reference sequence). The CDR3 DNA reads TGTGCCAGCAGCTTCGCGGGACTTAGATCCACAGATACGCAGTATTTT. Translating gives CASSFAGLRSTDTQYF.

This clone showed up just a few times. The gene calls are TRBV2 and TRBJ2-7; 9 bases match TRBD1. This CDR3 has 16 amino acids. The V gene's germline CDR1 is SNHLY and CDR2 FYNNEI. V shed 0 bases, J shed 7 bases, and the junction held 10 bases outside the gene matches. DNA for the CDR3: TGTGCCAGCAGTGAAGCGGGGGACAGGGACACTTGGGAGCAGTACTTC. Encoded protein: CASSEAGDRDTWEQYF. The entire variable domain, with the rest obtained from reference TRBV2 and TRBJ2-7, is as follows: EPEVTQTPSHQVTQMGQEVILRCVPISNHLYFYWYRQILGQKVEFLVSFYNNEISEKSEIFDDQFSVERPDGSNFTLKIRSTKLEDSAMYFCASSEAGDRDTWEQYFGPGTRLTVT.

With regard to this clone: At one end, the junction sequence differs from germline, possibly due to a read error. V gene TRBV28 combines with J gene TRBJ1-6; D unresolved. CDR1 is MDHEN, CDR2 SYDVKM, per germline. CDR3 length: 9 amino acids. CDR3 residues: CASTSVPPF. The CDR3 DNA sequence: TGTGCCAGCACCTCAGTCCCTCCCTTT.

The chain combines TRBV6-1 with TRBJ1-4, with D unresolved. Deletions cut 2 bases from V and 8 bases from J, with 12 bases between. The length of the CDR3 is 14 residues. The germline gives CDR1 MNHNS, CDR2 SASEGT. This chain's CDR3 is CASSESLTREKLFF. The CDR3 DNA sequence: TGTGCCAGCAGTGAAAGTCTGACCAGGGAAAAACTGTTTTTT.

DNA of the CDR3: TGTGCCAGCAGCTTACCACTAGCGGGAGAGTACAATGAGCAGTTCTTC. It codes for CASSLPLAGEYNEQFF. The chain employs TRBV11-1 and TRBJ2-1, with 11 bases lining up with TRBD2. This CDR3 is built from 16 residues. V was pared by 2 bases and J by 4 bases, with 4 bases of the junction left unmatched. From germline, CDR1 is SGHAT and CDR2 FQDESV (reference sequence).